The 29 T cell receptor beta chains reported below all come from one sample, sequenced in a study of PD-1 blockade in classical Hodgkin lymphoma. TCRdb's copy holds only in-frame clones and misses some; the assay was immunoSEQ multiplex PCR. This table has fewer than 20,000 clones, around 78% appearing once. Indicated time point: cycle 4 day 1 (C4D1), after less than 7 weeks of nivolumab. Relapses following autologous stem cell transplantation were seen in all patients, with brentuximab vedotin exposure varying. The study purified CD4+ T cells from thawed PBMCs using magnetic negative selection. Sequencing was performed on CD4+ T cells from blood, taken before the fourth cycle of nivolumab. These receptors all come from a human donor with classical Hodgkin lymphoma.

The chain uses TRBV15 and TRBJ1-4; 7 bases align to TRBD1. After removal of 3 bases from V and 14 bases from J, the junction contained 9 bases not matched to a gene. Germline CDR1 and CDR2: LNHNV and YYDKDF (reference sequence). The CDR3 consists of 13 residues. The CDR3 here is CATSREPGQHLFF. CDR3 in DNA: TGTGCCACCAGCAGGGAGCCGGGACAGCACCTGTTTTTT.

J is TRBJ2-3 and V is TRBV2, with D tentatively TRBD1 (5 bases). Trimming stripped 5 bases from V and 7 bases from J, with 10 bases between. This CDR3 is built from 12 residues. Germline-derived CDR1 and CDR2 are SNHLY and FYNNEI. The CDR3 DNA sequence: TGTGCCAGCAGTAACCGACAGCATACGCAGTATTTT. It yields the protein CASSNRQHTQYF.

This sequence joins TRBV10-2 and TRBJ2-1; 9 positions agree with TRBD2. V dropped 5 bases and J dropped 10; count of bases not matched to a gene: 3. The germline V gene encodes CDR1 WSHSY and CDR2 SAAADI. The CDR3 is 12 amino acids. Here the CDR3 DNA reads TGCGCCAGCAGTTCAAGCGGGAGGGAGCAGTTCTTC. It specifies CASSSSGREQFF.

The chain couples TRBV2 to TRBJ1-2, with D unclear. The CDR3 runs to 13 residues. Germline CDR1 and CDR2: SNHLY and FYNNEI. V lost 5 bases to trimming and J lost 4 bases, with 11 bases between them. The CDR3: CASSPQVGYGYTF. In DNA, the CDR3 is TGTGCCAGCAGTCCCCAGGTGGGCTATGGCTACACCTTC.

The rearrangement uses TRBV6-1 and TRBJ1-3, with a tentative D call TRBD1 (5 bases). Trimming took off 2 bases at V and 1 base at J, with 15 bases between the two ends. CDR1 MNHNS and CDR2 SASEGT come from the germline V gene. This CDR3 contains 17 residues. The chain's CDR3 is CASSERGGRGSGNTIYF. CDR3 coding DNA: TGTGCCAGCAGTGAAAGGGGCGGGAGGGGTTCTGGAAACACCATATATTTT.

The rearrangement links TRBV18 to TRBJ2-1, with D unresolved. Trimming took 3 bases from V and 0 from J, leaving 9 bases between them. The CDR3 length is 15 residues. Germline V gives CDR1 KGHSH, CDR2 LQKENI. The CDR3 DNA reads TGTGCCAGCTCACCGATGCCCAGCTCCTACAATGAGCAGTTCTTC. As protein: CASSPMPSSYNEQFF.

The chain has TRBV5-1 and TRBJ1-2; D is perhaps TRBD1 (5 bases). Germline V lookup: CDR1 SGHRS, CDR2 YFSETQ. Trimming took 1 base from V and 4 from J, leaving 11 bases between them. The CDR3 loop spans 14 amino acids. CDR3 sequence reads: CASSLFGQGYGYTF. Here the CDR3 DNA reads TGCGCCAGCAGCTTGTTTGGGCAGGGCTATGGCTACACCTTC.

V and J are TRBV18 and TRBJ1-4; 9 nucleotides line up with TRBD1. Germline values: CDR1 KGHSH, CDR2 LQKENI. V lost 5 bases and J lost 7; bases outside the gene matches: 5. The length of the CDR3 is 14 residues. The DNA of the CDR3 is TGTGCCAGCTCATCCGGGACAGGGAGTGAAAAACTGTTTTTT. Its translation: CASSSGTGSEKLFF.

The chain has TRBV29-1 and TRBJ1-5, with a tentative D call TRBD1 (5 bases). The CDR3 totals 15 residues. The V end was cut by 6 bases, the J end by 0 bases, with 15 bases between. Germline loops: CDR1 SQVTM, CDR2 ANQGSEA. The CDR3 nucleotides are TGCAGCGTGATCCGGGACGGTGATAGCAATCAGCCCCAGCATTTT. Protein product: CSVIRDGDSNQPQHF. The entire variable domain, with the rest obtained from reference TRBV29-1 and TRBJ1-5, is as follows: SAVISQKPSRDICQRGTSLTIQCQVDSQVTMMFWYRQQPGQSLTLIATANQGSEATYESGFVIDKFPISRPNLTFSTLTVSNMSPEDSSIYLCSVIRDGDSNQPQHFGDGTRLSIL.

This clone appeared a few times. V and J are TRBV10-3 and TRBJ2-5; D might be TRBD1 or TRBD2, each matching 5 bases. The ends were cut back, 0 bases at V and 5 bases at J, with 13 bases in the middle. From germline, CDR1 is ENHRY and CDR2 SYGVKD. This CDR3 region has 15 residues. The CDR3 nucleotides read TGTGCCATCAGTGAGTCCCTGACGGGGCGGGAGACCCAGTACTTC. This gives the protein CAISESLTGRETQYF.

The chain couples TRBV5-1 to TRBJ2-4; 11 bases are shared with TRBD1. This CDR3 region has 17 residues. V dropped 4 bases and J dropped 2; count of bases not matched to a gene: 8. Germline CDR1 reads SGHRS; CDR2 reads YFSETQ. The CDR3 protein is CASSPGQGGRSKNIQYF. The CDR3 region has the DNA TGCGCCAGCAGCCCGGGACAGGGGGGCCGATCCAAAAACATTCAGTACTTC.

V gene TRBV5-4 combines with J gene TRBJ2-1; TRBD2 aligns across 11 bases. This CDR3 region has 16 residues. Germline CDR1 reads SGHNT; CDR2 reads YYREEE (reference sequence). V shed 0 bases and J 7 bases; nucleotides not matched to a gene: 6. Written as DNA, the CDR3 is TGTGCCAGCAGCTTGGAAGCTAGCGGGAGGTTGAATGAGCAGTTCTTC. It translates to CASSLEASGRLNEQFF.

This clone was seen more than once but under ten times. The chain is built from TRBV29-1 and TRBJ1-1; D call uncertain. V lost 4 bases and J lost 2, with 11 bases in between. The germline V gene encodes CDR1 SQVTM and CDR2 ANQGSEA. The CDR3 length is 13 residues. The CDR3 DNA reads TGCAGCGTTGTCCGAGGGTCCAACACTGAAGCTTTCTTT. This gives the protein CSVVRGSNTEAFF.

The V gene is TRBV10-3, the J gene TRBJ1-5; a possible D gene is TRBD1 (5 bases). V was pared by 5 bases and J by 8 bases, with 13 bases between. The CDR3 spans 13 residues. Germline V gene data show CDR1 as ENHRY and CDR2 as SYGVKD. In nucleotides, the CDR3 is TGTGCCATCAGTACGGACATCCTGGAGCCCCAGCATTTT. Protein: CAISTDILEPQHF.

The chain employs TRBV15 and TRBJ2-3, with TRBD1 matching 9 bases. The CDR3 runs to 16 residues. Germline loops: CDR1 LNHNV, CDR2 YYDKDF (reference sequence). J gave up 0 bases and V 8 bases, and 9 bases lay outside the gene matches. The CDR3: CATQAGGQGSTDTQYF. CDR3 coding DNA: TGTGCCACCCAAGCAGGGGGACAGGGTAGCACAGATACGCAGTATTTT.

V is TRBV28 and J is TRBJ1-5; D might be TRBD1 (5 bases). With 5 bases removed from V and 2 bases from J, the gap between germline ends came to 16 bases. Germline CDR1 MDHEN, CDR2 SYDVKM. CDR3 length equals 16 residues. The CDR3: CASSQQGRSGNQPQHF. The CDR3 nucleotides are TGTGCCAGCAGTCAGCAGGGACGTTCGGGCAATCAGCCCCAGCATTTT.

The CDR3 nucleotides are TGTGCCAGCAGCGGACAGGGAGGGAGAATTAGGGAGACCCAGTACTTC. It encodes CASSGQGGRIRETQYF. This chain joins TRBV7-9 and TRBJ2-5, with a tentative D call TRBD1 (8 bases). This CDR3 has 16 amino acids. The V end lost 5 bases, the J end lost 5 bases, and 21 bases lay between the germline ends. Germline lookup yields CDR1 SEHNR and CDR2 FQNEAQ (reference sequence).

This clone was seen only once. V usage is TRBV4-2 and J usage is TRBJ2-3, with TRBD2 identical over 13 bases. Germline V gives CDR1 LGHNA, CDR2 YNFKEQ. Trimming took 0 bases from V and 4 from J; bases not matched to a gene: 4. The CDR3 spans 17 residues. In DNA, the CDR3 is TGTGCCAGCAGCCAAGATCGACTAGCGGGAGGAGCAGATACGCAGTATTTT. Amino acid sequence: CASSQDRLAGGADTQYF.

This rearrangement joins TRBV19 to TRBJ2-3; no clear D. CDR3 length: 14 residues. The V end lost 2 bases, the J end lost 2 bases, and 8 bases lay between the germline ends. Germline V CDR1 and CDR2: LNHDA, SQIVND (reference sequence). The CDR3 nucleotides read TGTGCCAGTAGTATACCTTTCCTCACAGATACGCAGTATTTT. Protein: CASSIPFLTDTQYF.

The chain uses TRBV10-3 and TRBJ1-5, with a possible D match to TRBD1 (5 bases). V lost 8 bases to trimming and J lost 5 bases, with 13 bases between them. This CDR3 is 13 amino acids long. Germline CDR1 ENHRY, CDR2 SYGVKD. DNA for the CDR3: TGTGCCATCGGGGCGGCTGCTGATCAGCCCCAGCATTTT. Amino acid sequence: CAIGAAADQPQHF.

This clone was recorded once. This chain uses TRBV5-1 with TRBJ2-3; D may be TRBD2 (5 bases). The CDR3 extends over 15 amino acids. V lost 1 base, J lost 3 bases, and 12 bases lay in between. CDR1 is SGHRS, CDR2 YFSETQ, per germline. The CDR3 protein is CASSLSLAATDTQYF. As DNA, the CDR3 is TGCGCCAGCAGCTTGTCCCTAGCTGCTACAGATACGCAGTATTTT.

V usage is TRBV18 and J usage is TRBJ2-2; weak D call: TRBD1 (6 bases). Germline loops: CDR1 KGHSH, CDR2 LQKENI. V gave up 3 bases and J gave up 0 bases, with 8 bases separating them. The CDR3 is 15 amino acids. In DNA, the CDR3 is TGTGCCAGCTCACCCGCAGGGGCGAACACCGGGGAGCTGTTTTTT. Translated, it gives CASSPAGANTGELFF.

The rearrangement links TRBV5-1 to TRBJ2-2; the match to TRBD2 covers 11 bases. The CDR3 runs to 16 residues. V gave up 4 bases and J gave up 6 bases; unmatched junction bases: 8. Germline-derived CDR1 and CDR2 are SGHRS and YFSETQ. CDR3: CASSRLPGLAAGELFF. The CDR3 DNA reads TGCGCCAGCAGCAGGTTGCCGGGACTAGCGGCCGGGGAGCTGTTTTTT.

This clone has a handful of counts. The genes are TRBV6-1 and TRBJ1-2; D gene uncertain. The CDR3 totals 12 residues. The V and J ends lost 4 bases and 4 bases respectively, with 7 bases between them. CDR1 and CDR2 from the germline V gene are MNHNS and SASEGT. CDR3 coding DNA: TGTGCCAGCAGTGTACAGATCTATGGCTACACCTTC. Residues: CASSVQIYGYTF.

V and J are TRBV7-9 and TRBJ2-5; tentative D call: TRBD2 (5 bases). The length of the CDR3 is 13 residues. V lost 1 base and J 13 bases, leaving 16 bases between the germline ends. Germline CDR1 is SEHNR and CDR2 is FQNEAQ (reference sequence). CDR3 amino acids: CASSLVGLAALYF. CDR3 nucleotides: TGTGCCAGCAGCTTAGTTGGGCTAGCCGCTCTGTACTTC.

The rearrangement links TRBV11-2 to TRBJ2-3, with D maybe TRBD1 (6 bases). From germline, CDR1 is SGHAT and CDR2 FQNNGV. The CDR3 loop spans 15 amino acids. V lost 5 bases to trimming and J lost 2 bases, with 14 bases between them. CDR3 nucleotide sequence: TGTGCCAGCAGCACTTCAGGGGTTCCCACAGATACGCAGTATTTT. Protein product: CASSTSGVPTDTQYF.

The J gene is TRBJ1-2, the V gene TRBV18; tentatively, D is TRBD1 (6 bases). The CDR3 contains 14 residues. Per germline, CDR1 KGHSH and CDR2 LQKENI. Deletions cut 4 bases from V and 1 base from J, with 10 bases between. The CDR3, as DNA: TGTGCCAGCTCACACAGGGTGGATAACTATGGCTACACCTTC. This encodes CASSHRVDNYGYTF.

In its sample, this clone was seen a few times. The genes are TRBV2 and TRBJ1-2; D gene uncertain. This CDR3 has 13 amino acids. Trimming shortened V by 1 base and J by 4 bases, and 7 bases separated the two germline ends. Germline CDR1 SNHLY, CDR2 FYNNEI. CDR3 bases: TGTGCCAGCAGTGAAGAGGAGATCTATGGCTACACCTTC. Translated: CASSEEEIYGYTF.

This clone came up once. The rearrangement joins TRBV5-5 to TRBJ2-1; 8 positions agree with TRBD1. The ends lost 2 bases at V and 5 bases at J; junction bases unmatched: 6. From germline, CDR1 is SGHKS and CDR2 YYEKEE (reference sequence). CDR3 size: 15 residues. Here the CDR3 DNA reads TGTGCCAGCAGCTTACGACAGGGGCTCGACAATGAGCAGTTCTTC. It yields the protein CASSLRQGLDNEQFF.